What follows are 2 T cell receptor beta chains derived from one specimen sequenced in a study of CD8+ T cells in alopecia areata (dated by TCRdb to 2016 to 2018). The library was generated by the immunoSEQ multiplex PCR assay. RNA was extracted from all samples and reverse transcribed into cDNA as template for TCR sequencing. Held by TCRdb, this immuneACCESS table contains in-frame sequences only and omits some clones. Under half of the omission traces to an unresolved V gene where checked; the cause of the rest is unknown. The sample table records over 150,000 clones; around 50% of these occur just once. Roughly 5.3% of the sample is taken by the ten largest. Sequencing was carried out using CD8+ T cells sorted from blood. The source is a human donor in good health.

The V gene is TRBV2, the J gene TRBJ1-6, with TRBD1 identical over 9 bases. J gave up 9 bases and V 4 bases, and 4 bases lay outside the gene matches. The CDR3 has 14 residues. Germline values: CDR1 SNHLY, CDR2 FYNNEI. As DNA, the CDR3 is TGTGCCAGCAGTGCGGGACAGGGCCTTTCACCCCTCCACTTT. Its translation is CASSAGQGLSPLHF.

The V gene is TRBV6-5, the J gene TRBJ2-2; D may be TRBD1 or TRBD2 (5 bases each). V gave up 7 bases and J gave up 2 bases, with 11 bases separating them. CDR1 is MNHEY, CDR2 SVGAGI, per germline. This CDR3 contains 14 residues. The CDR3 DNA reads as TGTGCCAGCACCCCGGGGCACAACACCGGGGAGCTGTTTTTT. Encoded protein: CASTPGHNTGELFF.